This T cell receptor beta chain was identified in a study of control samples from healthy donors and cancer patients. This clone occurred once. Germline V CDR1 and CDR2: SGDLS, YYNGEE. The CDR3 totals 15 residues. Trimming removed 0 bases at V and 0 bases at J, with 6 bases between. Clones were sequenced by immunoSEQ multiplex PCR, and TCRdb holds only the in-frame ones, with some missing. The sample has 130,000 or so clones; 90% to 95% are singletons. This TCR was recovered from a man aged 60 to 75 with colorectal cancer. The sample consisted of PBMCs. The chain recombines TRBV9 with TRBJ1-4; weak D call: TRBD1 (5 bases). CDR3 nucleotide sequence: TGTGCCAGCAGCGTAGGGGGGTCAACTAATGAAAAACTGTTTTTT. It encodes CASSVGGSTNEKLFF. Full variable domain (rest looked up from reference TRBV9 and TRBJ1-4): DSGVTQTPKHLITATGQRVTLRCSPRSGDLSVYWYQQSLDQGLQFLIQYYNGEERAKGNILERFSAQQFPDLHSELNLSSLELGDSALYFCASSVGGSTNEKLFFGSGTQLSVL.